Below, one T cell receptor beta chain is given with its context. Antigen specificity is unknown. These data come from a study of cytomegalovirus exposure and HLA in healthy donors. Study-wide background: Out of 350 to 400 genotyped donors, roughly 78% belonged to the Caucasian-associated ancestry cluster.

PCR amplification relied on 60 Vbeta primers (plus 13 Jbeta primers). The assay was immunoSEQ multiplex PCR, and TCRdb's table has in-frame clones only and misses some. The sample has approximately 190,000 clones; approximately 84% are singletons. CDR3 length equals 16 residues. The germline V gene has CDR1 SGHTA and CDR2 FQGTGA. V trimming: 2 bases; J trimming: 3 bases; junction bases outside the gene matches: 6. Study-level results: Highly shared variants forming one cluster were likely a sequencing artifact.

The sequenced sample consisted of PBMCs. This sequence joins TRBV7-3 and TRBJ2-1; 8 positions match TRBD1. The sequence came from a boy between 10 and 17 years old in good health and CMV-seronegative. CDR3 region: CASSLRGQDIYNEQFF. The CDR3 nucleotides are TGTGCCAGCAGCTTACGGGGACAGGATATCTACAATGAGCAGTTCTTC.